A selection of T cell receptor beta chains follows, all from one sample in a study of T cell repertoires in cytomegalovirus infection. No cognate antigen is known for these TCRs. One entry per CDR3 protein results from TCRdb running MiXCR on the reads. The sample lists 640,000 or so distinct CDR3 sequences, around 31% seen once, with roughly 18% in the top ten. Sequencing used cultured PBMCs, obtained from culture after CMV antigen stimulation. The receptors here all came from a human donor in good health (CMV status not recorded). Some clones in this sample may be carry-over from other donors' samples. Each CDR3 is given with its conserved first and last residue. Fields, in order: J gene, D gene, clone size, V gene, CDR3 DNA, CDR3 protein. The D gene is left open where the match is weak. Where a row states a size, it is once, few, many or the class of an expanded clone; other rows omit it.

J gene: TRBJ2-1; D gene: TRBD2; clone size: .; V gene: TRBV11-2; CDR3 DNA: TGTGCCAGCAGCTCCAGGACTAGTAGGCTCTTC; CDR3 protein: CASSSRTSRLF
J gene: TRBJ2-1; D gene: .; clone size: few; V gene: TRBV12-3/TRBV12-4; CDR3 DNA: TGTGCCAGCAGTCTACAGATCAATGAGCAGTTCTTC; CDR3 protein: CASSLQINEQFF
J gene: TRBJ2-3; D gene: TRBD1; clone size: few; V gene: TRBV6-1; CDR3 DNA: TGTGCCAGCAAGACAGGGGAAAGCACAGATACGCAGTATTTT; CDR3 protein: CASKTGESTDTQYF
J gene: TRBJ2-7; D gene: TRBD2; clone size: .; V gene: TRBV7-2; CDR3 DNA: TGTGCCAGCAGCTTAGTGAGCCTAGCGGGGGGTGAGGGGCAGTACTTC; CDR3 protein: CASSLVSLAGGEGQYF
J gene: TRBJ1-2; D gene: .; clone size: few; V gene: TRBV3-1; CDR3 DNA: TGTGCCAGCAGTCATGGGGCGGACTCCTATGGCTACACCTTC; CDR3 protein: CASSHGADSYGYTF
J gene: TRBJ2-2; D gene: TRBD2; clone size: few; V gene: TRBV5-5; CDR3 DNA: TGTGCCAGCAGCTTGGCCGGGACTAGCGGGAGAGAGGACGGGGAGCTGTTTTTT; CDR3 protein: CASSLAGTSGREDGELFF
J gene: TRBJ1-4; D gene: TRBD1; clone size: many; V gene: TRBV7-2; CDR3 DNA: TGTGCCAGCAGCTCCGCGGCAGGGGGCGGCGCTGAAAAACTGTTTTTT; CDR3 protein: CASSSAAGGGAEKLFF
J gene: TRBJ1-2; D gene: .; clone size: .; V gene: TRBV7-6; CDR3 DNA: TGTGCCAGCAGCCCCCGACTATCCGGCTATGGCTACACCTTC; CDR3 protein: CASSPRLSGYGYTF
J gene: TRBJ1-4; D gene: .; clone size: few; V gene: TRBV19; CDR3 DNA: TGTGCCAGTCGGAGCGGAGAAAAACTGTTTTTT; CDR3 protein: CASRSGEKLFF
J gene: TRBJ2-2; D gene: TRBD1; clone size: .; V gene: TRBV5-4; CDR3 DNA: TGTGCCAGCAGACCTACCACCGGGACAGGGAACACCGGGGAGCTGTTTTTT; CDR3 protein: CASRPTTGTGNTGELFF
J gene: TRBJ2-1; D gene: .; clone size: once; V gene: TRBV6-1; CDR3 DNA: TGTGCCAGCAGTGAAGCTAGGGGTGTAAGGGAGCAGTTCTTC; CDR3 protein: CASSEARGVREQFF
J gene: TRBJ1-2; D gene: .; clone size: few; V gene: TRBV10-3; CDR3 DNA: TGTGCCATCAGTTTCCCCACGTCGAACTATGGCTACACCTTC; CDR3 protein: CAISFPTSNYGYTF
J gene: TRBJ2-7; D gene: .; clone size: few; V gene: TRBV4-1; CDR3 DNA: TGCGCCAGCAGCCAAGATAGGGCAGACTACGAGCAGTACTTC; CDR3 protein: CASSQDRADYEQYF
J gene: TRBJ2-5; D gene: .; clone size: many; V gene: TRBV7-2; CDR3 DNA: TGTGCCAGCAGCCGGGACCGGGGACAAGAGACCCAGTACTTC; CDR3 protein: CASSRDRGQETQYF
J gene: TRBJ1-1; D gene: .; clone size: many; V gene: TRBV5-1; CDR3 DNA: TGTGCCAGCAGCTTGAGCAGGGGTTCCACTGAAGCTTTCTTT; CDR3 protein: CASSLSRGSTEAFF
J gene: TRBJ1-5; D gene: TRBD1; clone size: .; V gene: TRBV12-3/TRBV12-4; CDR3 DNA: TGTGCCAGCAGTGCGACCGGGACAGGGGTTCTGCCCCAGCATTTT; CDR3 protein: CASSATGTGVLPQHF
J gene: TRBJ2-3; D gene: .; clone size: few; V gene: TRBV7-2; CDR3 DNA: TGTGCCAGCAGCTTAGTCCTGGGGGGTGATACGCAGTATTTT; CDR3 protein: CASSLVLGGDTQYF
J gene: TRBJ2-5; D gene: TRBD1; clone size: many; V gene: TRBV12-3/TRBV12-4; CDR3 DNA: TGTGCCAGCAGGCTGGGACAGGGGGTTGAGACCCAGTACTTC; CDR3 protein: CASRLGQGVETQYF
J gene: TRBJ1-5; D gene: .; clone size: .; V gene: TRBV6-2/TRBV6-3; CDR3 DNA: TGTGCCAGCAGTTACTCTCATATGGGTTTTGGCAATCAGCCCCAGCATTTT; CDR3 protein: CASSYSHMGFGNQPQHF
J gene: TRBJ2-1; D gene: .; clone size: .; V gene: TRBV6-1; CDR3 DNA: TGTGCCAGCAGTAGGGTAAGAACCTACAATGAGCAGTTCTTC; CDR3 protein: CASSRVRTYNEQFF
J gene: TRBJ2-3; D gene: .; clone size: .; V gene: TRBV15; CDR3 DNA: TGTGCCACCAGCAGAGATCGAGATACGCAGTATTTT; CDR3 protein: CATSRDRDTQYF
J gene: TRBJ2-1; D gene: .; clone size: many; V gene: TRBV7-2; CDR3 DNA: TGTGCCAGCACCCTAGAGGCGGCTACCTACAATGAGCAGTTCTTC; CDR3 protein: CASTLEAATYNEQFF
J gene: TRBJ1-5; D gene: TRBD1; clone size: few; V gene: TRBV6-2/TRBV6-3; CDR3 DNA: TGTGCCAGCAGACTGACAGGGGGCGGACAGCCCCAGCATTTT; CDR3 protein: CASRLTGGGQPQHF
J gene: TRBJ1-2; D gene: .; clone size: many; V gene: TRBV7-6; CDR3 DNA: TGTGCCAGCAGCCTTAGCCGCCTTCGGGGGGGCTACACCTTC; CDR3 protein: CASSLSRLRGGYTF
J gene: TRBJ1-5; D gene: .; clone size: .; V gene: TRBV20-1; CDR3 DNA: TGCAGTGCTAAAGCAGCACCAGGGCGCCATCAGCCCCAGCATTTT; CDR3 protein: CSAKAAPGRHQPQHF
J gene: TRBJ1-2; D gene: .; clone size: once; V gene: TRBV2; CDR3 DNA: TGTGCCAGGTATCGACAATCTACAAACTATGGCTACACCTTC; CDR3 protein: CARYRQSTNYGYTF
J gene: TRBJ2-1; D gene: .; clone size: .; V gene: TRBV4-1; CDR3 DNA: TGCGCCAGCAGCCGGCAGGATGGCAATGAGCAGTTCTTC; CDR3 protein: CASSRQDGNEQFF
J gene: TRBJ2-4; D gene: .; clone size: .; V gene: TRBV14; CDR3 DNA: TGTGCCAGCAGCTGTCAGAAGCTAGCCAAAAACATTCAGTACTTC; CDR3 protein: CASSCQKLAKNIQYF
J gene: TRBJ2-5; D gene: .; clone size: few; V gene: TRBV19; CDR3 DNA: TGTGCCAGTAGTATGGACCAAGAGACCCAGTACTTC; CDR3 protein: CASSMDQETQYF
J gene: TRBJ1-4; D gene: .; clone size: .; V gene: TRBV25-1; CDR3 DNA: TGTGCCAGCAGTGAATGGGGGGCAACTAATGAAAAACTGTTTTTT; CDR3 protein: CASSEWGATNEKLFF
J gene: TRBJ2-3; D gene: .; clone size: few; V gene: TRBV7-6; CDR3 DNA: TGTGCCAGCAGCTTAGCGCTCGTGGATACGCAGTATTTT; CDR3 protein: CASSLALVDTQYF
J gene: TRBJ1-5; D gene: .; clone size: .; V gene: TRBV19; CDR3 DNA: TGTGCCAGTAGTGACGGGGGGAGCAATCAGCCCCAGCATTTT; CDR3 protein: CASSDGGSNQPQHF
J gene: TRBJ1-1; D gene: .; clone size: .; V gene: TRBV11-2; CDR3 DNA: TGTGCCAGCAGACCTGACGTCCACACTGAAGCTTTCTTT; CDR3 protein: CASRPDVHTEAFF
J gene: TRBJ2-7; D gene: .; clone size: many; V gene: TRBV7-6; CDR3 DNA: TGTGCCAGCAGCTTATATCTAGGGGCGAACTACGAGCAGTACTTC; CDR3 protein: CASSLYLGANYEQYF
J gene: TRBJ2-4; D gene: TRBD1; clone size: .; V gene: TRBV28; CDR3 DNA: TGTGCCAGCAGTTGGACAGGGGCCAAAAACATTCAGTACTTC; CDR3 protein: CASSWTGAKNIQYF
J gene: TRBJ2-7; D gene: .; clone size: .; V gene: TRBV6-5; CDR3 DNA: TGTGCCAGCAGCTACAACAGGGGGGGCTACGAGCAGTACTTC; CDR3 protein: CASSYNRGGYEQYF